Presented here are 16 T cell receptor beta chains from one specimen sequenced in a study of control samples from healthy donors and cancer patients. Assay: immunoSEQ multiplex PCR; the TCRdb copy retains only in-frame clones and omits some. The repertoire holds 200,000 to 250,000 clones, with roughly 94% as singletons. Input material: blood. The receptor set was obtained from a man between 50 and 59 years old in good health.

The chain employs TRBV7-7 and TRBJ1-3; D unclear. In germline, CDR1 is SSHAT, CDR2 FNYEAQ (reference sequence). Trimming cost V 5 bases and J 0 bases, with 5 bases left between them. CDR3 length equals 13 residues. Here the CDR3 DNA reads TGTGCCAGCAGCGTTAACTCTGGAAACACCATATATTTT. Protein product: CASSVNSGNTIYF.

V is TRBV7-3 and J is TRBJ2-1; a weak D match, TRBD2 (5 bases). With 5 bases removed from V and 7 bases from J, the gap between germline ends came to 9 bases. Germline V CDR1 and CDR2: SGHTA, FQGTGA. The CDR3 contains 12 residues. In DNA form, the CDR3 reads TGTGCCAGCAGCCCAACGGGGAATGAGCAGTTCTTC. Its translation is CASSPTGNEQFF.

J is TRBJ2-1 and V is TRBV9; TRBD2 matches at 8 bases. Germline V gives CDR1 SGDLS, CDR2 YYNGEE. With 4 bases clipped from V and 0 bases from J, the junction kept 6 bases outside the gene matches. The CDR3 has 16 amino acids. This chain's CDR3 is CASSPSRGASYNEQFF. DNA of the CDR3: TGTGCCAGCAGCCCGTCGCGGGGGGCCTCCTACAATGAGCAGTTCTTC.

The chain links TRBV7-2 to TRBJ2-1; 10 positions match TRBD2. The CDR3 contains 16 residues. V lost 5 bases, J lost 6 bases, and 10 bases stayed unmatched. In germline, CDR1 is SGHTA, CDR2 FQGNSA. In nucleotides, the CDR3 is TGTGCCAGCAGCCTCCGTCTGAGCGGGGGGGGCAATGAGCAGTTCTTC. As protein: CASSLRLSGGGNEQFF.

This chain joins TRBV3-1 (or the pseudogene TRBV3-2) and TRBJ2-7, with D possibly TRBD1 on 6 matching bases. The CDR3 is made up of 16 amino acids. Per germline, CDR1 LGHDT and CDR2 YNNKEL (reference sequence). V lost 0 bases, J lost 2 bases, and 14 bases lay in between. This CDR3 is CASSQDSHRETYEQYF. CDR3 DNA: TGTGCCAGCAGCCAAGATAGCCACAGGGAGACCTACGAGCAGTACTTC.

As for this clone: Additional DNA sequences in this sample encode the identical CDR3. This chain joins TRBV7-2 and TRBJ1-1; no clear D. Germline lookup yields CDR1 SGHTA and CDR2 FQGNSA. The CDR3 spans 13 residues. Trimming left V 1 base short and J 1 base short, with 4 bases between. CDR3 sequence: CASSLGRNTEAFF. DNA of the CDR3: TGTGCCAGCAGCTTAGGCAGGAACACTGAAGCTTTCTTT.

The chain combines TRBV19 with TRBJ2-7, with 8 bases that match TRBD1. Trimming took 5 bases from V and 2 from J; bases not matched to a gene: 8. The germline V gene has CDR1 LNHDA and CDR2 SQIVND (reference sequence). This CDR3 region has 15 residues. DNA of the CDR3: TGTGCCAGTAGTCGAGGACAGGGTGAAACCTACGAGCAGTACTTC. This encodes CASSRGQGETYEQYF.

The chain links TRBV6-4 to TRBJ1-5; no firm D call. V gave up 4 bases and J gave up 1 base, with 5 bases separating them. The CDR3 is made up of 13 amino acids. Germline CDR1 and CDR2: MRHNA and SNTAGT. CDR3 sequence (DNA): TGTGCCAGCAGTGCAGAGAGCAATCAGCCCCAGCATTTT. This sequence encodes CASSAESNQPQHF.

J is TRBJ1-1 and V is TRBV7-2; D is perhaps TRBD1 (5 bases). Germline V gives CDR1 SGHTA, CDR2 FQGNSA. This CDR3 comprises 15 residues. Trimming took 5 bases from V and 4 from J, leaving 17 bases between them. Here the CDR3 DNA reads TGTGCCAGCAGCCTTTGGGTGGGGGGGAGCACTGAAGCTTTCTTT. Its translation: CASSLWVGGSTEAFF. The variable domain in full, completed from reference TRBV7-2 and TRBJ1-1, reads GAGVSQSPSNKVTEKGKDVELRCDPISGHTALYWYRQSLGQGLEFLIYFQGNSAPDKSGLPSDRFSAERTGGSVSTLTIQRTQQEDSAVYLCASSLWVGGSTEAFFGQGTRLTVV.

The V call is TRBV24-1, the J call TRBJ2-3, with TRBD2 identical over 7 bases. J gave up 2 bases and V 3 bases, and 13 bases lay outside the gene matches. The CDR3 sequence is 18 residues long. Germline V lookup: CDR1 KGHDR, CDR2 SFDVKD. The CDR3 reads CATSDPPGGSESTDTQYF. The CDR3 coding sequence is TGTGCCACCAGTGATCCCCCCGGGGGGAGCGAGTCCACAGATACGCAGTATTTT.

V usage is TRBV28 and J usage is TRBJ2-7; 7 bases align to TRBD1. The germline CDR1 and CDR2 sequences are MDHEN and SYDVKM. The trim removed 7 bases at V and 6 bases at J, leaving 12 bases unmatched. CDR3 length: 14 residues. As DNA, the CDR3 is TGTGCCAGCAATCTACGGCTGACAGGGATCGAGCAGTACTTC. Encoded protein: CASNLRLTGIEQYF.

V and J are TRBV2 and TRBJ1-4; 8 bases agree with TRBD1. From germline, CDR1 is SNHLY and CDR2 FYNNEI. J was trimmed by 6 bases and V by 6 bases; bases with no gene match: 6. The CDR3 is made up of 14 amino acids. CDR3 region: CASRGTGWDEKLFF. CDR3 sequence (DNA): TGTGCCAGCAGGGGGACAGGTTGGGATGAAAAACTGTTTTTT.

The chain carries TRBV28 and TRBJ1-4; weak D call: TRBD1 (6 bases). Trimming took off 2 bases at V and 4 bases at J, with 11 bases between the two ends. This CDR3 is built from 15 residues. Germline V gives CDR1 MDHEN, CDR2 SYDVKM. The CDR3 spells CASSLIGQINEKLFF. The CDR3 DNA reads TGTGCCAGCAGTTTAATAGGACAGATTAATGAAAAACTGTTTTTT.

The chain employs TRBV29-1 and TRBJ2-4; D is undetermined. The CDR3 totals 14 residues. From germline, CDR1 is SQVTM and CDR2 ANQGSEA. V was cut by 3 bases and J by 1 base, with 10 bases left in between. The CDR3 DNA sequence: TGCAGCGTTGAGAAGGGATTTGCCAAAAACATTCAGTACTTC. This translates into CSVEKGFAKNIQYF. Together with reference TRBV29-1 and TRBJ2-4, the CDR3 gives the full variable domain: SAVISQKPSRDICQRGTSLTIQCQVDSQVTMMFWYRQQPGQSLTLIATANQGSEATYESGFVIDKFPISRPNLTFSTLTVSNMSPEDSSIYLCSVEKGFAKNIQYFGAGTRLSVL.

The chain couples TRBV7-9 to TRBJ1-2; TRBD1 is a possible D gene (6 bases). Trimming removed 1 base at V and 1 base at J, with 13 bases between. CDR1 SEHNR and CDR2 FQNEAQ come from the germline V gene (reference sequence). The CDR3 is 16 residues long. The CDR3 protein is CASSLGGADDNYGYTF. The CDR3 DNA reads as TGTGCCAGCAGCTTAGGGGGGGCAGACGATAACTATGGCTACACCTTC.

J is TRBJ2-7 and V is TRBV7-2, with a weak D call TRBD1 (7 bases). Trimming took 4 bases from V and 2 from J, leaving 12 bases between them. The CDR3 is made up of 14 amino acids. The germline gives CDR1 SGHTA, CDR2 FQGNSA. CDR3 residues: CASSSQGGAYEQYF. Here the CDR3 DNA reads TGTGCCAGCAGCTCGCAGGGGGGCGCCTACGAGCAGTACTTC.